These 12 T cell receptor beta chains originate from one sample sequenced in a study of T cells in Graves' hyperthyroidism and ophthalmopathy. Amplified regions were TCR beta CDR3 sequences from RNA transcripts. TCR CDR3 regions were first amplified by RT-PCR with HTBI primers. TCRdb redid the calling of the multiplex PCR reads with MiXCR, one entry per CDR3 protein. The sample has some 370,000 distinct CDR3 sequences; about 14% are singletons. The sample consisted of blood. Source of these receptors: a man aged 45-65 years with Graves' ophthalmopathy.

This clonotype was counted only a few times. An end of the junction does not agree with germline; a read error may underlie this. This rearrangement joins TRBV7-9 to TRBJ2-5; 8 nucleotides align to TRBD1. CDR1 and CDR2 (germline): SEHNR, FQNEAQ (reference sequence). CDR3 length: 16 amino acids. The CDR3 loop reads CAGSLVLGQATETQYF. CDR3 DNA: TGTGCCGGCAGCTTAGTTTTGGGACAGGCGACGGAGACCCAGTACTTC. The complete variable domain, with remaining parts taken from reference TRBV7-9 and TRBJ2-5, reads DTGVSQNPRHKITKRGQNVTFRCDPISEHNRLYWYRQTLGQGPEFLTYFQNEAQLEKSRLLSDRFSAERPKGSFSTLEIQRTEQGDSAMYLCAGSLVLGQATETQYFGPGTRLLVL.

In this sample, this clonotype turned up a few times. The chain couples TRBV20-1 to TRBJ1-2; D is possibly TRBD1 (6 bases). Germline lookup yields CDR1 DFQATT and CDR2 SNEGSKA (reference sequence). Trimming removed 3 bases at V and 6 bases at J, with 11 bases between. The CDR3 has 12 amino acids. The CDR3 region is CSASGGADGYTF. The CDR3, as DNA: TGCAGTGCTAGCGGGGGCGCAGATGGCTACACCTTC.

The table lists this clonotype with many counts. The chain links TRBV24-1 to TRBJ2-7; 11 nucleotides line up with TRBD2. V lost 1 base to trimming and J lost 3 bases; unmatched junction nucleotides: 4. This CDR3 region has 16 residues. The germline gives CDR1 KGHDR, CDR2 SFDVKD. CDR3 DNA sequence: TGTGCCACCAGTGATTTAGGGACTAGCGGTTACTACGAGCAGTACTTC. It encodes CATSDLGTSGYYEQYF.

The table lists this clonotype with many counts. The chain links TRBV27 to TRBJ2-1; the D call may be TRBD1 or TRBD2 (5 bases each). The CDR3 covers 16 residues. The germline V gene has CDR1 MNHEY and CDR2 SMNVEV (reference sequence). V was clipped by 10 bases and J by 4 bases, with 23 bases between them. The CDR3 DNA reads TGTGCCACCAGCCAGGGAATATGGCCGGGGTACAATGAGCAGTTCTTC. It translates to CATSQGIWPGYNEQFF.

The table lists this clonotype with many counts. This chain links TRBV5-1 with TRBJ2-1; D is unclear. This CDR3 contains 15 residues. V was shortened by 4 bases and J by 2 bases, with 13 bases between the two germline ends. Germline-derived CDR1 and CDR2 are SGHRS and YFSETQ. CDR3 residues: CASSPALVPYNEQFF. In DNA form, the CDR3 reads TGCGCCAGCAGCCCAGCCCTAGTCCCCTACAATGAGCAGTTCTTC.

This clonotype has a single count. CDR3 sequence reads: CASSGGAYNEQFF. CDR3 DNA sequence: TGTGCCAGTAGTGGCGGGGCTTACAATGAGCAGTTCTTC. The genes are TRBV19 and TRBJ2-1, with D possibly matching TRBD2 (6 bases). The CDR3 extends over 13 amino acids. Germline CDR1 reads LNHDA; CDR2 reads SQIVND (reference sequence). The V and J ends lost 5 bases and 4 bases respectively, with 9 bases between them.

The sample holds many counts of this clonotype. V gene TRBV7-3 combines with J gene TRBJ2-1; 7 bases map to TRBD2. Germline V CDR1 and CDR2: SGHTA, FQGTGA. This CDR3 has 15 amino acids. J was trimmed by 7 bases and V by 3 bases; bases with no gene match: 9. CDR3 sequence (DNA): TGTGCCAGCAGCTTCGGACTAGTGCTACAAAATGAGCAGTTCTTC. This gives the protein CASSFGLVLQNEQFF.

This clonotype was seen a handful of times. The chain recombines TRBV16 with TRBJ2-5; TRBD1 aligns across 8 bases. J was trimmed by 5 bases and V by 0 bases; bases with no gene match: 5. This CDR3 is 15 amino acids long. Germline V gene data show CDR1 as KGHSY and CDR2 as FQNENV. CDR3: CASSQSGDRGETQYF. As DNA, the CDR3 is TGTGCCAGCAGCCAATCAGGAGACAGGGGTGAGACCCAGTACTTC. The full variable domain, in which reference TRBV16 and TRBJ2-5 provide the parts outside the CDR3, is GEEVAQTPKHLVRGEGQKAKLYCAPIKGHSYVFWYQQVLKNEFKFLISFQNENVFDETGMPKERFSAKCLPNSPCSLEIQATKLEDSAVYFCASSQSGDRGETQYFGPGTRLLVL.

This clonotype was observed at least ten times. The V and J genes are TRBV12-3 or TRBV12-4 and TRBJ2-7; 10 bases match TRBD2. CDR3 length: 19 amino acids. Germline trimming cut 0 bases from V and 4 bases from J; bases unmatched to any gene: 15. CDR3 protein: CASSLAQVLAGRGDYEQYF. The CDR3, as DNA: TGTGCCAGCAGTTTAGCGCAGGTACTAGCGGGACGAGGGGATTACGAGCAGTACTTC.

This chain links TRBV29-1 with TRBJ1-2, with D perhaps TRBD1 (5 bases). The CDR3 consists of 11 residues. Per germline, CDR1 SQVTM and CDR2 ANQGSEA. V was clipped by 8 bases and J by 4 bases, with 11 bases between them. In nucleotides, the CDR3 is TGCAGCACTACGGACACCTATGGCTACACCTTC. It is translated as CSTTDTYGYTF.

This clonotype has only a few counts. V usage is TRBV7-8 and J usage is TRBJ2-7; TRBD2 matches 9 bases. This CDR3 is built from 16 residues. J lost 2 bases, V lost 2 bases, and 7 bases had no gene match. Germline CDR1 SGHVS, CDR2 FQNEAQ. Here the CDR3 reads CASSLRWREGPYEQYF. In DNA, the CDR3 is TGTGCCAGCAGCTTAAGATGGCGGGAGGGCCCCTACGAGCAGTACTTC.

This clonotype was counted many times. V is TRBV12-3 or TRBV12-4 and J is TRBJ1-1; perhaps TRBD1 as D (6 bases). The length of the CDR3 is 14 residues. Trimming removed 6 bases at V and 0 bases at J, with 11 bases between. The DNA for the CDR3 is TGTGCCAGCAGCCCAGGGGTTATGAACACTGAAGCTTTCTTT. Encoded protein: CASSPGVMNTEAFF.